These T cell receptor beta chains were read from a single sample in a study of post-analysis software for immune sequencing data. A single record per CDR3 protein comes from TCRdb applying MiXCR to the PCR reads. The data contain 700,000 to 900,000 distinct CDR3 sequences, 46% of them singletons. Sequences were obtained from blood. The origin of the receptors is a girl aged 10 to 17 with multiple sclerosis. Both conserved end residues are part of each CDR3. A D gene is named only where the DNA matches it firmly. Clone size is shown for a subset of rows, as once, few, many or a class of expanded clone.

D | J | V | size | CDR3 | DNA
- | TRBJ2-1 | TRBV29-1 | - | CSVEWRQYNEQFF | TGCAGCGTTGAATGGCGGCAATACAATGAGCAGTTCTTC
TRBD2 | TRBJ2-5 | TRBV29-1 | - | CSVDWLAGVETQYF | TGCAGCGTTGATTGGCTAGCGGGAGTGGAGACCCAGTACTTC
- | TRBJ2-7 | TRBV15 | - | CATSRDLAQAYEQYF | TGTGCCACCAGCAGAGACCTAGCCCAAGCCTACGAGCAGTACTTC
- | TRBJ2-7 | TRBV2 | - | CATLQGREQYF | TGTGCCACCCTACAGGGCCGCGAGCAGTACTTC
- | TRBJ2-1 | TRBV6-5 | - | CASSYGASADEQFF | TGTGCCAGCAGTTACGGGGCTAGCGCGGATGAGCAGTTCTTC
TRBD2 | TRBJ2-1 | TRBV20-1 | few | CSARDWRGRDNEQFF | TGCAGTGCTAGAGACTGGCGGGGGAGGGACAATGAGCAGTTCTTC
- | TRBJ1-1 | TRBV29-1 | - | CSAWRDDTEAFF | TGCAGCGCCTGGAGGGACGACACTGAAGCTTTCTTT
- | TRBJ2-7 | TRBV6-5 | - | CASIDLGSYEQYF | TGTGCCAGCATTGATCTAGGCTCCTACGAGCAGTACTTC
TRBD2 | TRBJ2-3 | TRBV20-1 | few | CSARPIPPGLAGVGDTQYF | TGCAGTGCTAGACCCATACCACCGGGACTAGCGGGAGTCGGAGATACGCAGTATTTT
TRBD1 | TRBJ1-5 | TRBV25-1 | few | CASRGTGYFQPQHF | TGTGCCAGCAGAGGGACAGGGTACTTTCAGCCCCAGCATTTT
TRBD2 | TRBJ2-5 | TRBV7-8 | few | CASSLAASWASGSQETQYF | TGTGCCAGCAGCTTAGCGGCGTCCTGGGCTAGCGGGAGTCAAGAGACCCAGTACTTC
- | TRBJ2-7 | TRBV15 | - | CAASITRDAPYEQYF | TGTGCCGCCAGTATCACCCGGGACGCACCCTACGAGCAGTACTTC
TRBD1 | TRBJ2-5 | TRBV9 | - | CASSVQGTGIPETQYF | TGTGCCAGCAGCGTACAAGGGACAGGGATACCAGAGACCCAGTACTTC
TRBD2 | TRBJ2-5 | TRBV20-1 | - | CSARSLAGGPGVSISETQYF | TGCAGTGCTAGATCACTAGCGGGAGGGCCAGGGGTGTCTATCTCAGAGACCCAGTACTTC
TRBD2 | TRBJ2-3 | TRBV6-5 | few | CASSYSMRAGGSDTQYF | TGTGCCAGCAGTTACTCGATGCGGGCGGGAGGGTCAGATACGCAGTATTTT
TRBD2 | TRBJ2-1 | TRBV11-2 | few | CASSFILADYNEQFF | TGTGCCAGCAGCTTCATCCTAGCGGACTACAATGAGCAGTTCTTC
TRBD1 | TRBJ1-4 | TRBV12-3/TRBV12-4 | - | CASSFPRGGATNEKLFF | TGTGCCAGCAGTTTTCCCAGGGGGGGGGCAACTAATGAAAAACTGTTTTTT
TRBD2 | TRBJ2-2 | TRBV12-3/TRBV12-4 | - | CASIQRLAGNTGELFF | TGTGCCAGCATCCAAAGACTAGCGGGGAACACCGGGGAGCTGTTTTTT
- | TRBJ2-1 | TRBV6-5 | - | CASMGLSEDEQFF | TGTGCCTCAATGGGACTCAGCGAGGATGAGCAGTTCTTC
- | TRBJ1-6 | TRBV7-2 | - | CASSLVPGAVGSPLHF | TGTGCCAGCAGCTTAGTCCCAGGGGCAGTTGGTTCACCCCTCCACTTT
- | TRBJ2-3 | TRBV24-1 | few | CATEGLNSTDTQYF | TGTGCCACAGAGGGCCTTAATAGCACAGATACGCAGTATTTT
- | TRBJ2-3 | TRBV27 | - | CASSSDRSTDTQYF | TGTGCCAGCAGCTCCGACAGAAGCACAGATACGCAGTATTTT
- | TRBJ2-7 | TRBV29-1 | - | CSGGASQQSFEQYF | TGCAGCGGTGGAGCGAGTCAGCAGTCCTTCGAGCAGTACTTC
- | TRBJ2-6 | TRBV5-1 | - | CASSLERYNEQFFGPNSGANVLTF | -
- | TRBJ2-3 | TRBV12-3/TRBV12-4 | once | CASSLAPRSGDTQYF | TGTGCCAGCAGTTTAGCGCCCAGGTCAGGAGATACGCAGTATTTT
TRBD2 | TRBJ2-5 | TRBV2 | few | CASSGLAVPQETQYF | TGTGCCAGCAGTGGACTAGCGGTCCCCCAAGAGACCCAGTACTTC
- | TRBJ2-5 | TRBV15 | - | CATSSGGATETQYF | TGTGCCACCAGCAGCGGTGGGGCTACGGAGACCCAGTACTTC
- | TRBJ2-4 | TRBV10-3 | - | CAISEAGLENIQYF | TGTGCCATCAGTGAGGCAGGGCTTGAAAACATTCAGTACTTC
- | TRBJ2-7 | TRBV20-1 | - | CSAEGLTHNEQYF | TGCAGTGCTGAGGGTCTTACTCACAATGAGCAGTACTTC
TRBD1 | TRBJ2-1 | TRBV27 | few | CASSSPGQGRNEQFF | TGTGCCAGCAGTTCTCCGGGACAGGGTCGGAATGAGCAGTTCTTC
- | TRBJ1-2 | TRBV5-1 | once | CASSLEGVLGYTF | TGCGCCAGCAGCTTGGAGGGGGTTTTAGGCTACACCTTC
- | TRBJ2-6 | TRBV12-3/TRBV12-4 | - | CASSPQGEGANVLTF | TGTGCCAGCAGTCCTCAGGGGGAGGGTGCCAACGTCCTGACTTTC
- | TRBJ2-7 | TRBV15 | few | CATSSMGGGRTSYEQYF | TGTGCCACCAGCAGTATGGGCGGGGGCAGGACCTCCTACGAGCAGTACTTC